These T cell receptor beta chains were read from a single sample in a study of blood T cell repertoires in COVID-19. TCRdb keeps only in-frame clones here, not all; method: immunoSEQ multiplex PCR. This table holds 130,000 or so clones, roughly 88% found once. Sequencing was done on a sample of peripheral blood. All receptors come from a man aged 50 to 59 with acute or convalescent COVID-19. CDR3s include the opening cysteine and the closing phenylalanine or tryptophan. D genes are given only for firm matches. Clone sizes are given selectively: once, few, many, or a class where the clone is expanded.

clone_size | j_call | v_call | cdr3_length | d_call | cdr3_nt | cdr3_aa
. | TRBJ1-6 | TRBV15 | 18 | . | TGTGCCACCAGCAGAGATAGGGAGGGGATAAAGCATAATTCACCCCTCCACTTT | CATSRDREGIKHNSPLHF
. | TRBJ1-5 | TRBV19 | 17 | . | TGTGCCAGTAGTATAGGAGGCGGGCGGCGGGACAATCAGCCCCAGCATTTT | CASSIGGGRRDNQPQHF
. | TRBJ1-1 | TRBV18 | 13 | . | TGTGCCAGCTCACAGACAGGATACACTGAAGCTTTCTTT | CASSQTGYTEAFF
. | TRBJ1-1 | TRBV28 | 14 | . | TGTGCCAGCAGACCTCAGGGGTACGCCACTGAAGCTTTCTTT | CASRPQGYATEAFF
. | TRBJ1-2 | TRBV29-1 | 14 | . | TGCAGCGTTGAGTCGGACGGGACAACCGCTGGCTACACCTTC | CSVESDGTTAGYTF
. | TRBJ1-5 | TRBV19 | 15 | . | TGTGCCAGTAGTATTCCGGTCACCCGAGGTCAGCCCCAGCATTTT | CASSIPVTRGQPQHF
. | TRBJ1-1 | TRBV3-1/TRBV3-2 | 13 | . | TGTGCCGCGGGGCGCGCGTGGAACACTGAAGCTTTCTTT | CAAGRAWNTEAFF
. | TRBJ2-7 | TRBV7-3 | 15 | . | TGTGCCAGCAGCTCTTCAGGAGGGACGGCCGCCGAGCAGTACTTC | CASSSSGGTAAEQYF
. | TRBJ1-5 | TRBV5-1 | 14 | TRBD1 | TGCGCCAGCAGCCCTGGGACAGGAAGTCAGCCCCAGCATTTT | CASSPGTGSQPQHF
once | TRBJ1-2 | TRBV9 | 12 | . | TGTGCCAGCATGGCAGGCAACTATGGCTACACCTTC | CASMAGNYGYTF
. | TRBJ2-7 | TRBV4-1 | 18 | TRBD1 | TGCGCCAGCAGCCAACGTGGGGTGGGCGACAGGGGTTCGGACGAGCAGTACTTC | CASSQRGVGDRGSDEQYF
. | TRBJ2-1 | TRBV28 | 12 | TRBD1 | TGTGCCAGCAGGAGGACAGGGAATGAGCAGTTCTTC | CASRRTGNEQFF
. | TRBJ2-2 | TRBV28 | 16 | . | TGTGCCAGCAGCGCACAGGGAGATTCGAACACCGGGGAGCTGTTTTTT | CASSAQGDSNTGELFF
. | TRBJ2-1 | TRBV7-9 | 13 | . | TGTGCCAGCAGCTTTTCGTCGGAAACGGGACAGTTCTTC | CASSFSSETGQFF
. | TRBJ1-4 | TRBV3-1/TRBV3-2 | 15 | . | TGTGCCAGCAGCCAATTTACGGCGGCTAATGAAAAACTGTTTTTT | CASSQFTAANEKLFF
. | TRBJ1-2 | TRBV6-6 | 16 | . | TGTGCCAGCAGTTACGCCCCCGCCGCGGGAGGGGATGGCTACACCTTC | CASSYAPAAGGDGYTF
few | TRBJ1-1 | TRBV3-1/TRBV3-2 | 12 | . | TGTGCCACCAGAACCACCGGGACAGAAGCTTTCTTT | CATRTTGTEAFF
. | TRBJ1-2 | TRBV7-2 | 15 | . | TGTGCCAGCAGCCCTTTAGCTGGGGGCAGCAGTGGCTACACCTTC | CASSPLAGGSSGYTF
. | TRBJ2-5 | TRBV10-3 | 12 | TRBD2 | TGTGCCATAGGGGAGGGACAAGAGACCCAGTACTTC | CAIGEGQETQYF
. | TRBJ2-1 | TRBV27 | 16 | TRBD2 | TGTGCCAGCAGTCCCCCTGGCTCTAGCGGGAGTGATGAGCAGTTCTTC | CASSPPGSSGSDEQFF
. | TRBJ1-6 | TRBV28 | 16 | . | TGTGCCAGCAGTCCGACCAGGGTCTCAGATAATTCACCCCTCCACTTT | CASSPTRVSDNSPLHF
few | TRBJ2-1 | TRBV7-9 | 15 | . | TGTGCCAGCAGCTTAAATTACAGGTCCTACAATGAGCAGTTCTTC | CASSLNYRSYNEQFF
. | TRBJ1-1 | TRBV5-1 | 13 | TRBD1 | TGCGCCAGCAGGACAGGGGTGAACACTGAAGCTTTCTTT | CASRTGVNTEAFF
. | TRBJ1-1 | TRBV2 | 14 | . | TGTGCCAGCAGTGGCACGGGACACTTCACTGAAGCTTTCTTT | CASSGTGHFTEAFF
. | TRBJ2-5 | TRBV6-5 | 15 | TRBD2 | TGTGCCAGCAGTTACTCCAGCGGGAGAGCAGAGACCCAGTACTTC | CASSYSSGRAETQYF
. | TRBJ2-1 | TRBV24-1 | 15 | . | TGTGCCACCAGGGGCGACACAAGCTCCTACAATGAGCAGTTCTTC | CATRGDTSSYNEQFF
. | TRBJ2-7 | TRBV6-1 | 14 | TRBD1 | TGTGCCAGCAGTGAAGCCACAGGGGTCTACGAGCAGTACTTC | CASSEATGVYEQYF
. | TRBJ1-1 | TRBV30 | 12 | . | TGTGCCTGGGACCCCAACTTTGGTGAAGCTTTCTTT | CAWDPNFGEAFF
. | TRBJ2-1 | TRBV27 | 15 | TRBD1 | TGTGCCAGCAGCCAAGGGACAGCCTCCTACAATGAGCAGTTCTTC | CASSQGTASYNEQFF
. | TRBJ2-7 | TRBV4-1 | 15 | TRBD2 | TGCGCCAGCAGCCGAGGACTAGCGGGTGCCTACGAGCAGTACTTC | CASSRGLAGAYEQYF
. | TRBJ1-2 | TRBV23-1 | 15 | . | TGCGCCAGCTTTCAGGGTGGATCACCGAACTATGGCTACACCTTC | CASFQGGSPNYGYTF
. | TRBJ2-2 | TRBV3-1/TRBV3-2 | 14 | TRBD1 | TGTGCCAGCAGCCAAACACAGGGGGCCGGGGAGCTGTTTTTT | CASSQTQGAGELFF
. | TRBJ1-2 | TRBV19 | 15 | TRBD1 | TGTGCCAGTAGTATGCGAGGACAGGGGATCTATGGCTACACCTTC | CASSMRGQGIYGYTF
few | TRBJ1-1 | TRBV12-3/TRBV12-4 | 12 | . | TGTGCCAGCAACCTTAGGGGAGGGGTGGCTTTCTTT | CASNLRGGVAFF
. | TRBJ2-7 | TRBV4-2 | 14 | . | TGTGCCAGCAGCCAAGTCTCCAGGGACTACGAGCAGTACTTC | CASSQVSRDYEQYF
. | TRBJ1-2 | TRBV6-5 | 15 | . | TGTGCCAGCAGCCGGACAGCCCGATTTAACTATGGCTACACCTTC | CASSRTARFNYGYTF
. | TRBJ2-5 | TRBV27 | 16 | TRBD2 | TGTGCCAGCAGTTTAAGTGCGGGGGGGGCTGGAGAGACCCAGTACTTC | CASSLSAGGAGETQYF
. | TRBJ2-2 | TRBV15 | 19 | TRBD2 | TGTGCCACCAGCAGAGGACTAGCGGGGCTTGAATCAAACACCGGGGAGCTGTTTTTT | CATSRGLAGLESNTGELFF
. | TRBJ2-7 | TRBV6-5 | 15 | . | TGTGCCAGCCAGAGGCAGGCTAGCCAATCCTACGAGCAGTACTTC | CASQRQASQSYEQYF
. | TRBJ1-4 | TRBV5-1 | 16 | TRBD1 | TGCGCCAGCAGCCTAACTCGGACAGGGGGAGGTGAAAAACTGTTTTTT | CASSLTRTGGGEKLFF
. | TRBJ1-1 | TRBV19 | 15 | . | TGTGCCACCTCATCGCGTTGGGGGGAAAACACTGAAGCTTTCTTT | CATSSRWGENTEAFF
. | TRBJ2-1 | TRBV19 | 15 | . | TGTGCCAGTATGACAGACTCGAGCTCCTACAATGAGCAGTTCTTC | CASMTDSSSYNEQFF
. | TRBJ1-2 | TRBV6-1 | 14 | . | TGTGCCAGCAGTGATGCCCAGGGGCTGAGAGGCTACACCTTC | CASSDAQGLRGYTF
. | TRBJ1-6 | TRBV6-5 | 15 | . | TGTGCCAGCAGGGATGGGGGCAGGGTTTATTCACCCCTCCACTTT | CASRDGGRVYSPLHF
. | TRBJ1-4 | TRBV3-1/TRBV3-2 | 15 | . | TGTGCCAGCAGCTCGCGGACAGAACTAAATGAAAAACTGTTTTTT | CASSSRTELNEKLFF
. | TRBJ2-1 | TRBV4-2 | 14 | . | TGTGCCAGCAGCCAAGGGACTAACTACAATGAGCAGTTCTTC | CASSQGTNYNEQFF
. | TRBJ1-1 | TRBV12-3/TRBV12-4 | 13 | . | TGTGCCAGCAGTTTGGCCGGGAACGGAGAAGCTTTCTTT | CASSLAGNGEAFF
. | TRBJ1-5 | TRBV15 | 16 | . | TGTGCCACCAGCACACCCTCTGCAGGCGTAAATCAGCCCCAGCATTTT | CATSTPSAGVNQPQHF
. | TRBJ1-2 | TRBV4-1 | 16 | . | TGCGCCAGCAGCCAAGCACCGACCCGGGGTAACTATGGCTACACCTTC | CASSQAPTRGNYGYTF
. | TRBJ1-2 | TRBV5-1 | 17 | TRBD1 | TGCGCCAGCAGCTCAGACTCGGGACAGGGTGATGCCTATGGCTACACCTTC | CASSSDSGQGDAYGYTF
. | TRBJ2-7 | TRBV10-3 | 12 | TRBD1 | TGTGCCACCCTGGACAGGGCGGACGAGCAGTACTTC | CATLDRADEQYF